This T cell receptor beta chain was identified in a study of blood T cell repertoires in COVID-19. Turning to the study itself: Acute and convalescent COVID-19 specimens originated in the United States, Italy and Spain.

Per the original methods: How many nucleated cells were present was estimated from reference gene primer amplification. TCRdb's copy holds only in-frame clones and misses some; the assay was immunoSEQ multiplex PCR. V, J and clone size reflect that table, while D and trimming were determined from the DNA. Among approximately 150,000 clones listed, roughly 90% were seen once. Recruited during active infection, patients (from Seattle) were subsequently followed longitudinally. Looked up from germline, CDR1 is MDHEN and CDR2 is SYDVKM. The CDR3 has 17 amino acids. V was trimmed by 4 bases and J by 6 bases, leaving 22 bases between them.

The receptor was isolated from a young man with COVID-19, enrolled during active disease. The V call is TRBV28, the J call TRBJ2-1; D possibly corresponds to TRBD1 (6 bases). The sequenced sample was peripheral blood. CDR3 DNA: TGTGCCAGCAGTTCCATTCCTCGGACAGAATGGGGCAATGAGCAGTTCTTC. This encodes CASSSIPRTEWGNEQFF.